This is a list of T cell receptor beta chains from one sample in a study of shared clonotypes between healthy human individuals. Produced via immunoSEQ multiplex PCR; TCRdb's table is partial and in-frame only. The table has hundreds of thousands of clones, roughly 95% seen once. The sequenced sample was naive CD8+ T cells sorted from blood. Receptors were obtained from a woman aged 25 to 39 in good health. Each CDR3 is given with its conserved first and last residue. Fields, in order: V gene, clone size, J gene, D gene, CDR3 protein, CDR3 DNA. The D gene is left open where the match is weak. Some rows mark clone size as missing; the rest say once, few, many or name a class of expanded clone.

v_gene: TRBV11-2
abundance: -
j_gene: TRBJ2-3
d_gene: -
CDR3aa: CASSLEWGTPHSVDFSTQYF
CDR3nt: TGTGCCAGCAGCTTAGAGTGGGGGACTCCTCATTCGGTTGATTTTAGTACGCAGTATTTT

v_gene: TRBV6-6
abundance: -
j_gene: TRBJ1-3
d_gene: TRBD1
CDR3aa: CASSDRASSGNTIYF
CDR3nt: TGTGCCAGCAGTGACAGGGCATCGTCTGGAAACACCATATATTTT

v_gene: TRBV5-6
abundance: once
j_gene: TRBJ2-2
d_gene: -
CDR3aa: CASSPGGSGELFF
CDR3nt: TGTGCCAGCAGCCCCGGCGGTAGCGGGGAGCTGTTTTTT

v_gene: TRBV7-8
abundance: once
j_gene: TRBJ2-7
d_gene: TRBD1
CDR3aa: CASSPGQGYEQYF
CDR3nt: TGTGCCAGCAGCCCGGGACAGGGCTACGAGCAGTACTTC

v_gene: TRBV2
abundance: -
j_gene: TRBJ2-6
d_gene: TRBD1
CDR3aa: CACTGTGTTSGANVLTF
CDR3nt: TGTGCCTGTACCGGGACAGGGACAACATCTGGGGCCAACGTCCTGACTTTC

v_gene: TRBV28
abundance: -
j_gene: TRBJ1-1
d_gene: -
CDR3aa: CASSLLKMNTEAFF
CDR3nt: TGTGCCAGCAGTCTACTAAAGATGAACACTGAAGCTTTCTTT

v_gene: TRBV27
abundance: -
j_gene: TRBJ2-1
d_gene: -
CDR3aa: CASSLSRGGNEQFF
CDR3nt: TGTGCCAGCAGTTTATCAAGGGGTGGGAATGAGCAGTTCTTC

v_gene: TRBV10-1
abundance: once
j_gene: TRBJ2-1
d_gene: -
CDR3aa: CASSESKNEQFF
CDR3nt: TGCGCCAGCAGTGAGTCGAAGAATGAGCAGTTCTTC

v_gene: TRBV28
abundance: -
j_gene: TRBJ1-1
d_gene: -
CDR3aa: CASSWGGVGAIGLGNTEAFF
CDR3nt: TGTGCCAGCAGTTGGGGAGGAGTGGGGGCGATAGGTTTAGGGAACACTGAAGCTTTCTTT

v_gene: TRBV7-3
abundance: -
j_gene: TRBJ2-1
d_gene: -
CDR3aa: CASSRDPDVDEQFF
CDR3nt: TGTGCCAGCAGCAGGGACCCGGACGTGGATGAGCAGTTCTTC

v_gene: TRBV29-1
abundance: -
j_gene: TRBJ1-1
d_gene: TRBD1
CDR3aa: CSAPRQGTTFF
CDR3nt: TGCAGCGCCCCTCGACAGGGAACGACTTTCTTT

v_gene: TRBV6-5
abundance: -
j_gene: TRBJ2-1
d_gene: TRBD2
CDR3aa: CASSYSSSGSSDEQFF
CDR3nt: TGTGCCAGCAGTTACTCGTCTAGCGGGAGTTCGGATGAGCAGTTCTTC

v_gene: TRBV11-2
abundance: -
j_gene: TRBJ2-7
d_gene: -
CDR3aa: CASSPTGEQYF
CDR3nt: TGTGCCAGCAGCCCGACGGGGGAGCAGTACTTC

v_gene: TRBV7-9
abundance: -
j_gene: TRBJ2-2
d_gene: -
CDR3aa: CASILATGELFF
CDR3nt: TGTGCCAGCATTCTTGCAACCGGGGAGCTGTTTTTT

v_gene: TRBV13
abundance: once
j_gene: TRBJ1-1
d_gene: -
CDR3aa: CAGANTEAFF
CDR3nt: TGTGCCGGCGCGAACACTGAAGCTTTCTTT

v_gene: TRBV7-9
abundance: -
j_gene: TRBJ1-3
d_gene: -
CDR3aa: CASSFSARGGPGSGNTIYF
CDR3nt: TGTGCCAGCAGCTTCAGCGCTAGAGGGGGTCCGGGCTCTGGAAACACCATATATTTT

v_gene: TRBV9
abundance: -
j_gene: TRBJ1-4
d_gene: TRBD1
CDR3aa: CASSVGRTGDKSWEKLFF
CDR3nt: TGTGCCAGCAGCGTAGGGCGGACAGGGGACAAATCGTGGGAAAAACTGTTTTTT

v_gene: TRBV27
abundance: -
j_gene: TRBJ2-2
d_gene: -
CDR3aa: CASKPPLGGEKSGELFF
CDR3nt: TGTGCCAGCAAACCTCCTTTGGGCGGGGAAAAGTCCGGGGAGCTGTTTTTT

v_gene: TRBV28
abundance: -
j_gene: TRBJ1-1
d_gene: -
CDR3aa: CASSLAFGDLVREAEAFF
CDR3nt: TGTGCCAGCAGTTTAGCCTTTGGCGATTTAGTCCGGGAAGCTGAAGCTTTCTTT

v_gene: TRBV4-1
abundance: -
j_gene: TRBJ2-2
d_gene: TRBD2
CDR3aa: CASSPTSGANTGELFF
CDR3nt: TGCGCCAGCAGTCCCACTAGCGGGGCGAACACCGGGGAGCTGTTTTTT

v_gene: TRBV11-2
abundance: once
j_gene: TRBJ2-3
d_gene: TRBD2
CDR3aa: CASSSGLGSDTQYF
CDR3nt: TGTGCCAGCAGCTCGGGACTAGGGTCAGATACGCAGTATTTT

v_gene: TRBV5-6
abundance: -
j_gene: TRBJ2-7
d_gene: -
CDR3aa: CASSGPGHADEQYF
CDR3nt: TGTGCCAGCAGCGGGCCGGGACACGCGGACGAGCAGTACTTC

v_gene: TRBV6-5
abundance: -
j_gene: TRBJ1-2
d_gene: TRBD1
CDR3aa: CASSWDRGYYGYTF
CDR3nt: TGTGCCAGCAGTTGGGACAGGGGGTACTATGGCTACACCTTC

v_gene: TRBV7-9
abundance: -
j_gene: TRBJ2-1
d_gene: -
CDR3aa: CASSLRFSEVRSSYNEQFF
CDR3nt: TGTGCCAGCAGCTTAAGGTTCAGCGAAGTTAGGAGCTCCTACAATGAGCAGTTCTTC

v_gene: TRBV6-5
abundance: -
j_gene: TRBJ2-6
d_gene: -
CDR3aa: CASSYLGFGANVLTF
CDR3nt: TGTGCCAGCAGTTACTTGGGTTTTGGGGCCAACGTCCTGACTTTC

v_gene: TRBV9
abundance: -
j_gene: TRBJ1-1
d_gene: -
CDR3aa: CASSAYRQNTEAFF
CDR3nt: TGTGCCAGCAGCGCGTACCGGCAAAACACTGAAGCTTTCTTT

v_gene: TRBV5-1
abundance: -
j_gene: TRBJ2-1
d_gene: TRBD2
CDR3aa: CASSPGLADNEQFF
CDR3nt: TGCGCCAGCAGCCCGGGACTAGCGGACAATGAGCAGTTCTTC

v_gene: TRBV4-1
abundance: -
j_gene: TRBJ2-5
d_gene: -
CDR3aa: CASSQEGNYQETQYF
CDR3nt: TGCGCCAGCAGCCAAGAGGGAAACTACCAAGAGACCCAGTACTTC

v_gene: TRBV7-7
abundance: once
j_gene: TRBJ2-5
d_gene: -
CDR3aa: CASSPFRGEETQYF
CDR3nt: TGTGCCAGCAGCCCCTTTCGCGGAGAAGAGACCCAGTACTTC

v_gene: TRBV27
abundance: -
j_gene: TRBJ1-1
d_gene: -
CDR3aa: CASSPGKGGARNEAFF
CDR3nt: TGTGCCAGCAGCCCAGGAAAAGGGGGGGCGCGTAATGAAGCTTTCTTT

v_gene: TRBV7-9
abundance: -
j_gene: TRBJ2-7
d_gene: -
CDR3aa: CASSLSRDSIRGYEQYF
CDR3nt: TGTGCCAGCAGCTTATCCCGGGACTCCATTCGAGGTTACGAGCAGTACTTC

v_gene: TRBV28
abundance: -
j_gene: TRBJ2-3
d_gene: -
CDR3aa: CASSLRWTDHTQYF
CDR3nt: TGTGCCAGCAGTCTCCGGTGGACGGATCATACGCAGTATTTT

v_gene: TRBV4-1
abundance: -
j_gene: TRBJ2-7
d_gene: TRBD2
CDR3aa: CASSLLPSGNYEQYF
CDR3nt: TGCGCCAGCAGCCTCCTCCCCAGCGGGAATTACGAGCAGTACTTC

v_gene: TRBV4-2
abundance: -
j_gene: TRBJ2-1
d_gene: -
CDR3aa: CASSPRQRSSYNEQFF
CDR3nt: TGTGCCAGCAGCCCCAGGCAAAGGAGCTCCTACAATGAGCAGTTCTTC

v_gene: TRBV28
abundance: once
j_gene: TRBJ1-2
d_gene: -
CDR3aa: CASSLSAGSTTHYGYTF
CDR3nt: TGTGCCAGCAGTTTATCTGCAGGGTCCACCACCCACTATGGCTACACCTTC

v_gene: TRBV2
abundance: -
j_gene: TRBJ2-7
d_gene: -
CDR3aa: CAIPAGGGVAEQYF
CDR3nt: TGTGCCATACCGGCCGGAGGGGGGGTGGCCGAGCAGTACTTC

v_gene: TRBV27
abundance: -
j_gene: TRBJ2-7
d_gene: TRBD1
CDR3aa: CASSPSGTGVGEQYF
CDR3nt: TGTGCCAGCAGTCCGTCGGGGACAGGGGTGGGGGAGCAGTACTTC

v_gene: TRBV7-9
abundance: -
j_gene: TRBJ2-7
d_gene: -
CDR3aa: CASSFSGASYEQYF
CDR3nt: TGTGCCAGCAGCTTTTCAGGGGCGTCCTACGAGCAGTACTTC

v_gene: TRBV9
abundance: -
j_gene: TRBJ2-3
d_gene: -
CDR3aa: CASRGNGTTQYF
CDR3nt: TGTGCCAGCAGGGGAAACGGGACTACGCAGTATTTT

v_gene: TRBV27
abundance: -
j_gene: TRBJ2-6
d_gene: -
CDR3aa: CASSFQVSFSGANVLTF
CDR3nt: TGTGCCAGCAGTTTTCAGGTCAGCTTCTCTGGGGCCAACGTCCTGACTTTC

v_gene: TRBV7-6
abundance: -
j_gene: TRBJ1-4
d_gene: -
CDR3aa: CASSLRRGDEKLFF
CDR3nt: TGTGCCAGCAGCCTCCGAAGGGGGGATGAAAAACTGTTTTTT

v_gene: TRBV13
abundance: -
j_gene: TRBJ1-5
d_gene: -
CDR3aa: CASSFRGGNQPQHF
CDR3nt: TGTGCCAGCAGCTTCAGGGGCGGCAATCAGCCCCAGCATTTT

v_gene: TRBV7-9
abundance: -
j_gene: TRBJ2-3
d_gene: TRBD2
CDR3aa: CASSLGERESTDTQYF
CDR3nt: TGTGCCAGCAGCTTAGGGGAGCGGGAGAGCACAGATACGCAGTATTTT

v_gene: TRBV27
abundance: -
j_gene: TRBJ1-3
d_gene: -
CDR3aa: CASSGGGNTIYF
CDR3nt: TGTGCCAGCAGTGGCGGGGGTAACACCATATATTTT

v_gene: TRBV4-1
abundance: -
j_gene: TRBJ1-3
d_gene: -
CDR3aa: CASSQDTRAGNTIYF
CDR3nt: TGCGCCAGCAGCCAAGATACCCGGGCTGGAAACACCATATATTTT

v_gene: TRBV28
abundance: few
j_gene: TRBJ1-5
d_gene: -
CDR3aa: CASRLTVNSNQPQHF
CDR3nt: TGTGCCAGCAGACTGACGGTCAATAGCAATCAGCCCCAGCATTTT

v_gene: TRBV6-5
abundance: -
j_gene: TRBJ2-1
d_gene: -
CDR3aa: CASSSSGTSYNEQFF
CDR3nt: TGTGCCAGCAGCTCGAGCGGGACATCCTACAATGAGCAGTTCTTC

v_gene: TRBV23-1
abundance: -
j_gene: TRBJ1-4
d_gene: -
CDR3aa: CASRPDAVTGDNEKLFF
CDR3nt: TGCGCCAGCAGGCCCGATGCGGTGACGGGAGATAATGAAAAACTGTTTTTT

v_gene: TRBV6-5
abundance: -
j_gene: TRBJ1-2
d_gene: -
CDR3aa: CASSSLPGAYGYTF
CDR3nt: TGTGCCAGCAGTTCCCTCCCGGGGGCCTATGGCTACACCTTC

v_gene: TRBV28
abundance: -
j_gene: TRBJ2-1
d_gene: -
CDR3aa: CASSLLAENNEQFF
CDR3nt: TGTGCCAGCAGTTTATTGGCGGAGAACAATGAGCAGTTCTTC

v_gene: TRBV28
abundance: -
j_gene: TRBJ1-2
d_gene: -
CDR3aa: CARGPRPEGYGYTF
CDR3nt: TGTGCCAGAGGACCCCGACCTGAGGGCTATGGCTACACCTTC

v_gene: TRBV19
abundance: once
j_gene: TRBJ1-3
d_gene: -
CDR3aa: CASRSGTSGNTIYF
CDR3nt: TGTGCCAGTAGGTCAGGGACCTCTGGAAACACCATATATTTT

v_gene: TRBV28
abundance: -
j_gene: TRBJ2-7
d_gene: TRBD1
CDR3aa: CASSPGTGTTYEQYF
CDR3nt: TGTGCCAGCAGTCCGGGGACAGGTACCACCTACGAGCAGTACTTC

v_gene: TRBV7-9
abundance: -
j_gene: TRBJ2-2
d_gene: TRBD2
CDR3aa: CASSHPGVAGDTGELFF
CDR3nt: TGTGCCAGCAGCCACCCGGGAGTAGCGGGGGACACCGGGGAGCTGTTTTTT

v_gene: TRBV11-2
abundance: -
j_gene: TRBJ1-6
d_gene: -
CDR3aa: CASSLAGSPLHF
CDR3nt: TGTGCCAGCAGCTTAGCAGGTTCACCCCTCCACTTT

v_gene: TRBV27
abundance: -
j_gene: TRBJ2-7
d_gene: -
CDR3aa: CASSLYRAQGEQYF
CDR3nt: TGTGCCAGCAGTTTATACAGGGCCCAAGGCGAGCAGTACTTC